This TCR beta chain was sequenced for a study of long-term antiretroviral therapy in people with HIV. As for the study in general: There is a gap of about a decade between the earliest samples and the later 2015 immediate-ART recommendation. Overall study results and limits: The range of CDR3 lengths in HIV repertoires proved narrower than that found in controls.

Run at survey level, the immunoSEQ assay was version v3.0. Sequencing was performed with immunoSEQ multiplex PCR; in TCRdb, only in-frame clones are kept and a portion is missing. Of tens of thousands of clones in the sample, approximately 90% were seen once. No donor had fewer than one pre-ART PBMC sample or fewer than two post-ART PBMC samples. Amounts of about 0.9-11 million cryopreserved PBMC were held in the samples before DNA extraction. Concerning this clone: Its target is not known.

Looked up from germline, CDR1 is KGHSH and CDR2 is LQKENI. The V gene end was trimmed by 2 bases and the J gene end by 6 bases; junction bases not matched to a gene: 9. The CDR3 has 15 residues. Here the sequenced sample was unsorted PBMCs, taken 0.6 years after starting antiretroviral therapy. The J gene is TRBJ2-7, the V gene TRBV18; 8 nucleotides line up with TRBD1. This sequence was found in a man between 60 and 75 years old with HIV. The CDR3 DNA is TGTGCCAGCTCACCATTCGCGCAGGGGGCTGGCGAGCAGTACTTC. This gives the protein CASSPFAQGAGEQYF.